Each of the 6 T cell receptor beta chains below was sequenced from the same sample in a study of blood T cells in healthy people across ages. With a J-beta primer mix and a sample-barcoded 5' primer, a second PCR ran about 7 to 12 cycles. TCRdb passed the 5' RACE reads through MiXCR, listing each CDR3 protein once. The table has some 940,000 distinct CDR3 sequences, about 29% seen once. This sample was also put to use in a study of T cells of mothers and their children.

Sequences were obtained from blood. Receptors were obtained from a woman in her forties in good health.

This clonotype was observed a handful of times. The chain employs TRBV7-2 and TRBJ1-2; D is ambiguous. CDR1 SGHTA and CDR2 FQGNSA come from the germline V gene. The CDR3 is 14 amino acids. V lost 0 bases to trimming and J lost 8 bases, with 13 bases between them. CDR3 bases: TGTGCCAGCAGCTTAGCGCAAGGGATCGGAGGCTACACCTTC. Its translation is CASSLAQGIGGYTF. The whole variable domain, filled in from reference TRBV7-2 and TRBJ1-2, reads GAGVSQSPSNKVTEKGKDVELRCDPISGHTALYWYRQSLGQGLEFLIYFQGNSAPDKSGLPSDRFSAERTGGSVSTLTIQRTQQEDSAVYLCASSLAQGIGGYTFGSGTRLTVV.

The chain joins TRBV12-3 or TRBV12-4 to TRBJ1-6, with TRBD1 identical over 8 bases. The CDR3 is 16 amino acids. The J segment lost 6 bases and the V segment lost 5 bases, leaving 9 bases of the junction unmatched. The CDR3 sequence is CASSETGTGFNSPLHF. The DNA for the CDR3 is TGTGCCAGCAGTGAAACCGGGACAGGATTTAATTCACCCCTCCACTTT.

This clonotype was counted only a few times. The chain has TRBV18 and TRBJ2-1; 10 positions match TRBD2. The CDR3 runs 15 residues. Germline assignment: CDR1 KGHSH and CDR2 LQKENI. With 8 bases clipped from V and 7 bases from J, the junction kept 11 bases outside the gene matches. The CDR3 nucleotides are TGTGCCAGCACGACAGCGGGGGGGAGAGGAAATGAGCAGTTCTTC. Amino acid sequence: CASTTAGGRGNEQFF. The full variable domain, with the rest looked up from reference TRBV18 and TRBJ2-1, is NAGVMQNPRHLVRRRGQEARLRCSPMKGHSHVYWYRQLPEEGLKFMVYLQKENIIDESGMPKERFSAEFPKEGPSILRIQQVVRGDSAAYFCASTTAGGRGNEQFFGPGTRLTVL.

This clonotype was picked up a small number of times. V and J are TRBV7-2 and TRBJ2-2; D may be TRBD2 (6 bases). Trimming pared 5 bases from V and 2 bases from J, leaving 12 bases between. CDR3 length equals 15 residues. Germline V gives CDR1 SGHTA, CDR2 FQGNSA. CDR3 coding DNA: TGTGCCAGCAGCGCGGGACTCCCCAACACCGGGGAGCTGTTTTTT. Translated: CASSAGLPNTGELFF.

This clonotype has a count of ten or more. The rearrangement uses TRBV20-1 and TRBJ2-7; 12 nucleotides line up with TRBD1. Germline CDR1 DFQATT, CDR2 SNEGSKA (reference sequence). The CDR3 covers 15 residues. After removal of 5 bases from V and 2 bases from J, the junction contained 7 bases not matched to a gene. CDR3 DNA sequence: TGCAGTGCTCCTAACCGGGACAGGGGGCCCTACGAGCAGTACTTC. Translation: CSAPNRDRGPYEQYF.

The V gene is TRBV18, the J gene TRBJ2-6, with D perhaps matching TRBD1 or TRBD2 (5 bases each). Per germline, CDR1 KGHSH and CDR2 LQKENI. Trimming pared 6 bases from V and 0 bases from J, leaving 15 bases between. The CDR3 contains 17 residues. The CDR3 protein is CASSPGTAFSGANVLTF. DNA of the CDR3: TGTGCCAGCTCCCCCGGGACGGCCTTCTCTGGGGCCAACGTCCTGACTTTC.